What follows are 21 T cell receptor beta chains derived from one specimen sequenced in a study of CD8 T cells in Susac syndrome. RNA, at about 0.45 to 1 ug, was reverse transcribed with random hexamers. TCRdb re-analysed the immunoSEQ multiplex PCR reads in MiXCR, keeping a single row per CDR3 protein. The sample contains some 180,000 distinct CDR3 sequences, approximately 94% of which appear only once. The specimen sequenced was CD4+ T cells from PBMCs. These receptors originate from a human donor in good health.

The gene calls are TRBV7-3 and TRBJ2-7, with a tentative D call TRBD2 (5 bases). Deletions cut 2 bases from V and 5 bases from J, with 7 bases between. Germline V gene data show CDR1 as SGHTA and CDR2 as FQGTGA. The CDR3 extends over 12 amino acids. The CDR3, as DNA: TGTGCCAGCAGCTTAGAGGAGGACGAGCAGTACTTC. Its protein product is CASSLEEDEQYF. Using reference TRBV7-3 and TRBJ2-7 for the parts outside the CDR3, the full variable domain is GAGVSQTPSNKVTEKGKYVELRCDPISGHTALYWYRQSLGQGPEFLIYFQGTGAADDSGLPNDRFFAVRPEGSVSTLKIQRTERGDSAVYLCASSLEEDEQYFGPGTRLTVT.

The chain combines TRBV3-1 with TRBJ2-1; 9 positions match TRBD2. Germline CDR1 and CDR2: LGHDT and YNNKEL (reference sequence). Trimming removed 0 bases from V and 6 bases from J; junction bases left unmatched: 6. The CDR3 covers 16 residues. Here the CDR3 reads CASSQDTVAGANEQFF. The CDR3 coding sequence is TGTGCCAGCAGCCAAGATACGGTAGCGGGAGCCAATGAGCAGTTCTTC.

This sequence joins TRBV19 and TRBJ2-7, with a possible D match to TRBD2 (7 bases). The ends were cut back, 4 bases at V and 5 bases at J, with 12 bases in the middle. Germline V gene sequence: CDR1 LNHDA, CDR2 SQIVND (reference sequence). This CDR3 region has 13 residues. This CDR3 is CASSRGGGHEQYF. CDR3 sequence (DNA): TGTGCCAGTAGTAGGGGCGGGGGCCACGAGCAGTACTTC.

This clonotype was detected once. The chain combines TRBV25-1 with TRBJ2-3; D possibly corresponds to TRBD2 (6 bases). V was trimmed by 3 bases and J by 0 bases, leaving 10 bases between them. The CDR3 is made up of 15 amino acids. Germline V gives CDR1 MGHDK, CDR2 SYGVNS. CDR3 residues: CASSDSSVSTDTQYF. Written as DNA, the CDR3 is TGTGCCAGCAGTGATTCTAGCGTGAGCACAGATACGCAGTATTTT.

The gene calls are TRBV3-1 and TRBJ1-4; a possible D gene is TRBD1 (6 bases). CDR1 and CDR2 (germline): LGHDT, YNNKEL (reference sequence). V was pared by 1 base and J by 4 bases, with 13 bases between. The CDR3 consists of 16 residues. As DNA, the CDR3 is TGTGCCAGCAGCCAAGTCCGGACAGCAGATAATGAAAAACTGTTTTTT. Translated: CASSQVRTADNEKLFF.

The chain couples TRBV7-9 to TRBJ2-1; TRBD1 agrees at 7 bases. The germline V gene encodes CDR1 SEHNR and CDR2 FQNEAQ (reference sequence). The CDR3 consists of 14 residues. J gave up 9 bases and V 2 bases, and 7 bases lay outside the gene matches. The CDR3 sequence is CASSLRTGWGEQFF. The CDR3 bases are TGTGCCAGCAGCTTAAGGACAGGATGGGGTGAGCAGTTCTTC.

The chain is built from TRBV3-1 and TRBJ2-7; 7 nucleotides line up with TRBD1. The CDR3 has 13 amino acids. Germline V gives CDR1 LGHDT, CDR2 YNNKEL (reference sequence). J was trimmed by 2 bases and V by 5 bases; bases with no gene match: 3. CDR3 region: CASSYRGPYEQYF. For the CDR3, the DNA is TGTGCCAGCAGCTACAGGGGCCCCTACGAGCAGTACTTC.

The rearrangement joins TRBV20-1 to TRBJ2-2; D call uncertain. Germline V CDR1 and CDR2: DFQATT, SNEGSKA (reference sequence). This CDR3 region has 10 residues. The germline V and J ends were trimmed by 4 bases and 6 bases, with 3 bases remaining between them. The CDR3 region is CSANPGELFF. Written as DNA, the CDR3 is TGCAGTGCTAACCCCGGGGAGCTGTTTTTT.

The J gene is TRBJ2-7, the V gene TRBV7-8, with 8 bases aligning to TRBD2. The trim removed 3 bases at V and 3 bases at J, leaving 7 bases unmatched. Germline assignment: CDR1 SGHVS and CDR2 FQNEAQ. The CDR3 runs 15 residues. Written as DNA, the CDR3 is TGTGCCAGCAGCTTGTTTAGCGGGGTCCGCTACGAGCAGTACTTC. Amino acids: CASSLFSGVRYEQYF.

A single count supports this clonotype. The chain is built from TRBV30 and TRBJ2-5; no clear D. The germline CDR1 and CDR2 sequences are GTSNPN and SVGIG (reference sequence). The V end was cut by 0 bases, the J end by 5 bases, with 16 bases between. There are 15 residues in the CDR3. The CDR3 region is CAWSVAAKRRETQYF. CDR3 nucleotide sequence: TGTGCCTGGAGTGTTGCAGCCAAGCGAAGGGAGACCCAGTACTTC.

V usage is TRBV27 and J usage is TRBJ2-7; TRBD2 is a possible D gene (6 bases). Trimming shortened V by 6 bases and J by 2 bases, and 14 bases separated the two germline ends. The germline CDR1 and CDR2 sequences are MNHEY and SMNVEV (reference sequence). The CDR3 runs to 14 residues. In DNA form, the CDR3 reads TGTGCCAGCAGACGGGGAGGACTGACCTACGAGCAGTACTTC. The encoded protein is CASRRGGLTYEQYF.

The J gene is TRBJ2-4, the V gene TRBV4-2; possible D gene TRBD2, 6 bases. The CDR3 length is 16 residues. Germline lookup yields CDR1 LGHNA and CDR2 YNFKEQ. V shed 4 bases and J shed 0 bases, with 13 bases lying between them. In nucleotides, the CDR3 is TGTGCCAGCAGCCCTCGGAGAGCGGGAGCCAAAAACATTCAGTACTTC. It yields the protein CASSPRRAGAKNIQYF.

This chain uses TRBV9 with TRBJ2-5, with TRBD1 matching over 9 bases. The ends lost 2 bases at V and 5 bases at J; junction bases unmatched: 7. CDR1 is SGDLS and CDR2 is YYNGEE in the germline V gene. The CDR3 is 15 residues long. CDR3 in amino acids: CASSVLDRGGETQYF. DNA for the CDR3: TGTGCCAGCAGCGTTTTGGACAGGGGAGGCGAGACCCAGTACTTC.

V and J are TRBV24-1 and TRBJ2-1; 7 bases are a match to TRBD2. The CDR3 runs 15 residues. CDR1 and CDR2 from the germline V gene are KGHDR and SFDVKD. Trimming cost V 3 bases and J 7 bases; bases outside gene matches: 8. Here the CDR3 reads CATSDVGGSGNEQFF. In DNA form, the CDR3 reads TGTGCCACCAGTGATGTTGGCGGGAGCGGAAATGAGCAGTTCTTC.

The chain employs TRBV20-1 and TRBJ1-2, with 10 bases identical to TRBD1. Per the germline V gene, CDR1 is DFQATT and CDR2 is SNEGSKA (reference sequence). V trimming: 0 bases; J trimming: 8 bases; junction bases outside the gene matches: 12. The CDR3 is made up of 16 amino acids. The CDR3 loop reads CSARDPPGTGEYGYTF. In nucleotides, the CDR3 is TGCAGTGCTAGAGATCCCCCCGGGACAGGGGAGTACGGCTACACCTTC.

This clonotype was detected a few times. V usage is TRBV7-2 and J usage is TRBJ2-7; D remains ambiguous. Between the trimmed V and J ends, which lost 5 bases and 11 bases, there was a span of 7 bases. Germline values: CDR1 SGHTA, CDR2 FQGNSA. CDR3 length: 9 amino acids. The CDR3 bases are TGTGCCAGCAGCCCGATGAAGTACTTC. This encodes CASSPMKYF.

This chain connects TRBV30 to TRBJ2-3; D gene ambiguous. V was clipped by 0 bases and J by 2 bases, with 6 bases between them. Germline V gives CDR1 GTSNPN, CDR2 SVGIG (reference sequence). The CDR3 runs 13 residues. CDR3 amino acids: CAWSVRHTDTQYF. CDR3 sequence (DNA): TGTGCCTGGAGTGTACGGCACACAGATACGCAGTATTTT. Variable domain in full (rest from reference TRBV30 and TRBJ2-3): SQTIHQWPATLVQPVGSPLSLECTVEGTSNPNLYWYRQAAGRGLQLLFYSVGIGQISSEVPQNLSASRPQDRQFILSSKKLLLSDSGFYLCAWSVRHTDTQYFGPGTRLTVL.

The chain uses TRBV29-1 and TRBJ2-7, with 7 bases fitting TRBD1. The CDR3 runs 11 residues. V gave up 6 bases and J gave up 7 bases; unmatched junction bases: 6. Germline V lookup: CDR1 SQVTM, CDR2 ANQGSEA. The DNA of the CDR3 is TGCAGCGTCCGGACAGGCGGGGAGCAGTACTTC. Its protein is CSVRTGGEQYF.

The rearrangement links TRBV6-1 to TRBJ2-3; D not certain. V shed 2 bases and J shed 6 bases, with 12 bases lying between them. The V gene's germline CDR1 is MNHNS and CDR2 SASEGT. This CDR3 has 14 residues. The CDR3 nucleotides read TGTGCCAGCAGTGAAAGGCACGCTGTCGATACGCAGTATTTT. This codes for CASSERHAVDTQYF.

The gene calls are TRBV29-1 and TRBJ2-6, with 8 bases identical to TRBD1. V gave up 6 bases and J gave up 2 bases; unmatched junction bases: 3. Germline V CDR1 and CDR2: SQVTM, ANQGSEA. The CDR3 has 14 residues. CDR3 in DNA: TGCAGCGTACCACAGGGGGCTGGGGCCAACGTCCTGACTTTC. Residues: CSVPQGAGANVLTF.

This clonotype is a singleton in its sample. The J gene is TRBJ2-7, the V gene TRBV27; D is possibly TRBD1 or TRBD2 (6 bases each). CDR1 is MNHEY, CDR2 SMNVEV, per germline (reference sequence). V lost 6 bases and J lost 2, with 14 bases in between. The CDR3 is 14 residues long. As DNA, the CDR3 is TGTGCCAGCAGCCCTGGGGGGCTAGCCTACGAGCAGTACTTC. Translation gives CASSPGGLAYEQYF.